The 6 T cell receptor beta chains reported below all come from one sample, sequenced in a study of T cells in Graves' hyperthyroidism and ophthalmopathy. RNA transcripts provided the source from which TCR beta CDR3 regions were amplified. In the first-round RT-PCR of the TCR CDR3, the HTBI primer set was used. MiXCR was run by TCRdb on the multiplex PCR reads, yielding one entry per CDR3 protein. This table has 500,000 to 650,000 distinct CDR3 sequences, 20% appearing once. The sequenced sample was blood. The receptors were sampled from a man aged 35-49 years with Graves' ophthalmopathy.

This clonotype was recorded many times. V is TRBV11-2 and J is TRBJ2-1, with 10 nucleotides matching TRBD2. Trimming cost V 5 bases and J 7 bases; bases outside gene matches: 8. Per germline, CDR1 SGHAT and CDR2 FQNNGV. The CDR3 is made up of 15 amino acids. CDR3 sequence: CASSRTSGTRNEQFF. The CDR3 nucleotides are TGTGCCAGCAGCCGTACTAGCGGGACGAGGAATGAGCAGTTCTTC.

This clonotype was seen ten or more times. The chain uses TRBV20-1 and TRBJ2-7, with a weak D call TRBD1 (5 bases). Trimming took off 3 bases at V and 6 bases at J, with 18 bases between the two ends. Germline lookup yields CDR1 DFQATT and CDR2 SNEGSKA (reference sequence). CDR3 length equals 14 residues. The CDR3 DNA reads TGCAGTGCTAGGAGTCTTGGGGATGGGGCCGAGCAGTACTTC. It specifies CSARSLGDGAEQYF.

This clonotype was recorded a few times. The chain has TRBV20-1 and TRBJ2-1; 16 bases match TRBD2. The germline CDR1 and CDR2 sequences are DFQATT and SNEGSKA (reference sequence). Germline trimming cut 1 base from V and 5 bases from J; bases unmatched to any gene: 8. The CDR3 covers 18 residues. CDR3 loop: CSARAPGTSGGAHNEQFF. Written as DNA, the CDR3 is TGCAGTGCTAGAGCACCGGGGACTAGCGGGGGGGCCCACAATGAGCAGTTCTTC.

The V gene is TRBV20-1, the J gene TRBJ2-5; 13 positions agree with TRBD2. The CDR3 is made up of 14 amino acids. Germline V gene data show CDR1 as DFQATT and CDR2 as SNEGSKA (reference sequence). V dropped 6 bases and J dropped 4; count of bases not matched to a gene: 5. The CDR3 reads CSAGLAGELETQYF. DNA for the CDR3: TGCAGTGCCGGACTAGCGGGGGAACTAGAGACCCAGTACTTC.

The rearrangement links TRBV18 to TRBJ1-2; D uncertain. CDR3 length equals 16 residues. V was shortened by 3 bases and J by 1 base, with 15 bases between the two germline ends. Germline values: CDR1 KGHSH, CDR2 LQKENI. This CDR3 reads CASSPIEGAINYGYTF. DNA for the CDR3: TGTGCCAGCTCACCTATAGAAGGAGCCATTAACTATGGCTACACCTTC.

This clonotype was seen a few times. V and J are TRBV7-6 and TRBJ2-3; 7 nucleotides match TRBD1. Germline CDR1 reads SGHVS; CDR2 reads FNYEAQ. CDR3 length: 16 amino acids. With V trimmed by 1 base and J by 5 bases, 9 bases remained unmatched. Written as DNA, the CDR3 is TGTGCCAGCAGCTTAGGGGTGGGGCCAGGGGGAGATACGCAGTATTTT. Translating gives CASSLGVGPGGDTQYF.